This TCR beta chain stems from a study of blood T cells in healthy people across ages. Deletions cut 0 bases from V and 1 base from J, with 3 bases between. CDR1 and CDR2 (germline): MNHNY, SVGAGI (reference sequence). CDR3 length: 13 amino acids. Alongside a J-beta primer mix, a sample-barcoded 5' primer served in a second PCR lasting 7 to 11 cycles. TCRdb called the 5' RACE reads again in MiXCR, with one record for every CDR3 protein. The sample has 800,000 or so distinct CDR3 sequences, about 46% seen once. The chain links TRBV6-6 to TRBJ1-1; D is unclear. The sequenced material came from blood. The clonotype comes from a man older than 75 in good health. The CDR3 protein is CASSYSENTEAFF. The CDR3 coding sequence is TGTGCCAGCAGTTACTCGGAGAACACTGAAGCTTTCTTT.